The T cell receptor beta chain under discussion was sequenced for a study of blood T cell repertoires in COVID-19. Across the study: From the United States, Italy and Spain came samples of acute and convalescent COVID-19. From T cells, B-cell-depleted T cells, or PBMCs came the material, which was cDNA or gDNA.

The CDR3 is made up of 14 amino acids. The germline gives CDR1 SGHRS, CDR2 YFSETQ. Per the original methods: Amplification of reference gene primers provided the estimated nucleated cell counts. Sequenced by immunoSEQ multiplex PCR; TCRdb stores in-frame clones only, minus some. V and J calls and clone size come straight from that table; D and trimming were deduced from the DNA. In the table there are roughly 230,000 clones, around 84% of which are singletons. Seattle patients were enrolled during active infection and followed longitudinally. As for this clone: At one end, the junction sequence differs from germline, possibly due to a read error.

The sequence came from a woman aged 80 or over with COVID-19, enrolled during active disease. The chain is built from TRBV5-1 and TRBJ1-3; 7 nucleotides match TRBD1. Sequenced input: peripheral blood. The CDR3 sequence is CASSITGTAGDNAF. CDR3 in DNA: TGCGCCAGCTCGATAACCGGGACAGCCGGGGATAATGCCTTT.